This T cell receptor (beta chain) emerged from a study of immune evolution from preneoplasia to lung adenocarcinoma. V was clipped by 2 bases and J by 2 bases, with 13 bases between them. This CDR3 is built from 17 residues. Germline CDR1 reads ENHRY; CDR2 reads SYGVKD. Each case's diagnosis was confirmed by two pathologists on H&E. The method was immunoSEQ multiplex PCR; TCRdb's version includes in-frame clones alone and lacks a portion of them. The repertoire holds over 5,500 clones, over 65% seen once, with 3% to 3.5% in the top ten. V is TRBV10-3 and J is TRBJ2-6; D might be TRBD2 (6 bases). The sequence was collected from a donor aged 70 or over with lung adenocarcinoma. Material for sequencing was FFPE lung adenocarcinoma in situ tissue. The CDR3 region is CAISEPPTRTGANVLTF. CDR3 coding DNA: TGTGCCATCAGTGAGCCACCGACTAGAACTGGGGCCAACGTCCTGACTTTC.